Listed here are 6 T cell receptor beta chains from one sample, sequenced in a study of blood T cell repertoires in COVID-19. Profiled with immunoSEQ multiplex PCR; TCRdb holds only in-frame clones, not every one. The data contain some 320,000 clones, about 92% of them singletons. Sequenced input: PBMCs or T cells enriched from blood (not recorded which). These receptors were obtained from a man in his 60s who had recovered from COVID-19.

Ten or more counts support this clone. This sequence joins TRBV7-2 and TRBJ2-7; D possibly corresponds to TRBD2 (6 bases). The CDR3 sequence is 15 residues long. The V and J ends lost 4 bases and 2 bases respectively, with 15 bases between them. Per the germline V gene, CDR1 is SGHTA and CDR2 is FQGNSA. CDR3 coding DNA: TGTGCCAGCAGCTGGTTTAGCGGAGACGCCTACGAGCAGTACTTC. This codes for CASSWFSGDAYEQYF.

The chain links TRBV7-6 to TRBJ1-2, with a possible D match to TRBD1 (5 bases). Trimming cost V 5 bases and J 2 bases, with 12 bases left between them. Germline V gene lookup returns CDR1 SGHVS and CDR2 FNYEAQ. The CDR3 loop spans 14 amino acids. For the CDR3, the DNA is TGTGCCAGCAGCCCACTCCAGGGAAACTATGGCTACACCTTC. It encodes CASSPLQGNYGYTF.

This clone was seen once. The rearrangement joins TRBV6-5 to TRBJ1-4; TRBD1 aligns across 8 bases. V dropped 5 bases and J dropped 3; count of bases not matched to a gene: 2. This CDR3 has 14 residues. Germline assignment: CDR1 MNHEY and CDR2 SVGAGI. Here the CDR3 DNA reads TGTGCCAGCAGTCGACAGGGGCCTAATGAAAAACTGTTTTTT. Amino acid sequence: CASSRQGPNEKLFF.

This sequence joins TRBV28 and TRBJ1-2, with TRBD1 matching 8 bases. This CDR3 is 15 amino acids long. Germline CDR1 reads MDHEN; CDR2 reads SYDVKM. V was pared by 3 bases and J by 4 bases, with 7 bases of the junction left unmatched. The CDR3 here is CASSFPTGAGYGYTF. CDR3 coding DNA: TGTGCCAGCAGTTTTCCGACAGGGGCGGGCTATGGCTACACCTTC.

The chain has TRBV7-9 and TRBJ1-1, with 7 bases identical to TRBD1. V trimming: 6 bases; J trimming: 6 bases; junction bases outside the gene matches: 13. The CDR3 totals 15 residues. Germline assignment: CDR1 SEHNR and CDR2 FQNEAQ (reference sequence). CDR3 nucleotides: TGTGCCAGCAGTGCAAAAGTTGACAGGGTTTCTGAAGCTTTCTTT. Its protein is CASSAKVDRVSEAFF.

The chain joins TRBV2 to TRBJ1-4; D is undetermined. This CDR3 region has 14 residues. V was pared by 4 bases and J by 8 bases, with 14 bases between. Germline CDR1 and CDR2: SNHLY and FYNNEI. The DNA of the CDR3 is TGTGCCAGCAGTGTTGGGAGGAGACGGGAAAAACTGTTTTTT. This encodes CASSVGRRREKLFF.